The 14 T cell receptor beta chains presented below share a single source sample, sequenced in a study of cytomegalovirus exposure and HLA in healthy donors. Assay used: immunoSEQ multiplex PCR; TCRdb lists only in-frame clones, some missing. The sample lists 150,000 to 200,000 clones, approximately 84% occurring once. Sequenced: PBMCs. All receptors come from a man between 18 and 35 years old in good health and CMV-seropositive.

The chain combines TRBV9 with TRBJ1-3; D not resolved. Germline values: CDR1 SGDLS, CDR2 YYNGEE. Trimming removed 0 bases from V and 2 bases from J, with 12 bases in between. The length of the CDR3 is 16 residues. The CDR3 protein is CASSVGEGAAGNTIYF. In nucleotides, the CDR3 is TGTGCCAGCAGCGTAGGGGAGGGAGCCGCTGGAAACACCATATATTTT.

This chain joins TRBV7-9 and TRBJ2-7, with TRBD1 identical over 10 bases. Germline V lookup: CDR1 SEHNR, CDR2 FQNEAQ (reference sequence). The ends lost 4 bases at V and 3 bases at J; junction bases unmatched: 3. The CDR3 spans 14 residues. The CDR3 nucleotides read TGTGCCAGCAGCTACCGGGACAGGGGCTACGAGCAGTACTTC. Translating it yields CASSYRDRGYEQYF. Filled out from reference TRBV7-9 and TRBJ2-7, the complete variable domain reads DTGVSQNPRHKITKRGQNVTFRCDPISEHNRLYWYRQTLGQGPEFLTYFQNEAQLEKSRLLSDRFSAERPKGSFSTLEIQRTEQGDSAMYLCASSYRDRGYEQYFGPGTRLTVT.

CDR3 DNA sequence: TGCGCCAGCAGCCCCCTAGGAGCGGCCCCGTCCGAGCAGTACTTC. Encoded protein: CASSPLGAAPSEQYF. The chain has TRBV5-1 and TRBJ2-7; tentative D call: TRBD2 (5 bases). The CDR3 has 15 residues. Trimming took off 4 bases at V and 6 bases at J, with 20 bases between the two ends. The germline V gene has CDR1 SGHRS and CDR2 YFSETQ.

This sequence joins TRBV5-1 and TRBJ2-3; D is ambiguous. CDR1 and CDR2 (germline): SGHRS, YFSETQ. The CDR3 runs 16 residues. V gave up 0 bases and J gave up 1 base, with 12 bases separating them. The CDR3 sequence is CASSLADLGGTDTQYF. As DNA, the CDR3 is TGCGCCAGCAGCTTGGCCGATCTAGGTGGCACAGATACGCAGTATTTT.

The CDR3 reads CASSMGGSQPQHF. CDR3 sequence (DNA): TGTGCCAGTAGTATGGGGGGTAGTCAGCCCCAGCATTTT. The rearrangement joins TRBV19 to TRBJ1-5; perhaps TRBD1 as D (5 bases). The germline CDR1 and CDR2 sequences are LNHDA and SQIVND (reference sequence). V shed 3 bases and J shed 6 bases, with 9 bases lying between them. This CDR3 is 13 amino acids long.

The J gene is TRBJ2-7, the V gene TRBV2; 9 nucleotides align to TRBD1. Germline V gene sequence: CDR1 SNHLY, CDR2 FYNNEI. Trimming at V came to 6 bases and at J to 4 bases, leaving 10 bases not matched to a gene. The CDR3 consists of 15 residues. The CDR3, as DNA: TGTGCCAGCAGCCCCCGGACAGGGGTGGGGTACGAGCAGTACTTC. Its translation: CASSPRTGVGYEQYF.

The rearrangement links TRBV6-4 to TRBJ2-2; the match to TRBD2 covers 10 bases. V was clipped by 6 bases and J by 5 bases; unmatched bases: 9. The CDR3 covers 16 residues. Germline CDR1 reads MRHNA; CDR2 reads SNTAGT. CDR3: CASRASSGSVTGELFF. In nucleotides, the CDR3 is TGTGCCAGCAGGGCGTCTAGCGGGAGCGTAACCGGGGAGCTGTTTTTT.

CDR3: CASSKTGANTEAFF. CDR3 bases: TGTGCCAGCAGCAAAACAGGGGCAAACACTGAAGCTTTCTTT. The chain employs TRBV6-5 and TRBJ1-1; TRBD1 matches 7 bases. Per the germline V gene, CDR1 is MNHEY and CDR2 is SVGAGI. The CDR3 extends over 14 amino acids. V gave up 6 bases and J gave up 2 bases; unmatched junction bases: 6.

The genes are TRBV6-6 and TRBJ1-4; the match to TRBD1 covers 7 bases. The V and J ends lost 6 bases and 7 bases, in that order; junction bases with no gene match: 8. Per germline, CDR1 MNHNY and CDR2 SVGAGI (reference sequence). This CDR3 comprises 14 residues. In nucleotides, the CDR3 is TGTGCCAGCAGCCGACAGGGTTTTAGTGAAAAACTGTTTTTT. Amino acids: CASSRQGFSEKLFF.

The chain recombines TRBV5-8 with TRBJ2-7, with 8 bases fitting TRBD1. The CDR3 sequence is 17 residues long. The V gene end was trimmed by 4 bases and the J gene end by 4 bases; junction bases not matched to a gene: 16. Germline lookup yields CDR1 SGHTS and CDR2 YDEGEE. For the CDR3, the DNA is TGTGCCAGCAGCCGCGTCGCTGGAACAGGGGGAAGGTACGAGCAGTACTTC. Residues: CASSRVAGTGGRYEQYF.

The V gene is TRBV7-2, the J gene TRBJ1-5; D gene unclear. Germline V gene sequence: CDR1 SGHTA, CDR2 FQGNSA. V was cut by 1 base and J by 8 bases, with 9 bases left in between. This CDR3 comprises 13 residues. The CDR3: CASSLGQREPQHF. For the CDR3, the DNA is TGTGCCAGCAGCTTAGGCCAGAGGGAGCCCCAGCATTTT. The complete variable domain, with remaining parts taken from reference TRBV7-2 and TRBJ1-5, reads GAGVSQSPSNKVTEKGKDVELRCDPISGHTALYWYRQSLGQGLEFLIYFQGNSAPDKSGLPSDRFSAERTGGSVSTLTIQRTQQEDSAVYLCASSLGQREPQHFGDGTRLSIL.

The chain is built from TRBV6-1 and TRBJ1-5; TRBD1 aligns across 7 bases. J gave up 3 bases and V 6 bases, and 5 bases lay outside the gene matches. There are 14 residues in the CDR3. Germline values: CDR1 MNHNS, CDR2 SASEGT. The CDR3 DNA reads TGTGCCAGCAGCCCGACAGGGCCCAATCAGCCCCAGCATTTT. Encoded protein: CASSPTGPNQPQHF.

This clone has just one count. The chain carries TRBV28 and TRBJ2-1; D remains ambiguous. The V end lost 3 bases, the J end lost 10 bases, and 4 bases lay between the germline ends. The CDR3 contains 10 residues. The germline CDR1 and CDR2 sequences are MDHEN and SYDVKM. The CDR3 sequence: CASSFREQFF. The CDR3, as DNA: TGTGCCAGCAGTTTCAGGGAGCAGTTCTTC.

The V and J genes are TRBV5-1 and TRBJ2-5; no clear D. Germline V CDR1 and CDR2: SGHRS, YFSETQ. This CDR3 is built from 14 residues. V was shortened by 0 bases and J by 2 bases, with 8 bases between the two germline ends. CDR3 nucleotides: TGCGCCAGCAGCTTGGTCGGGTTTCAAGAGACCCAGTACTTC. It yields the protein CASSLVGFQETQYF. Drawing the rest from reference TRBV5-1 and TRBJ2-5, the complete variable domain is KAGVTQTPRYLIKTRGQQVTLSCSPISGHRSVSWYQQTPGQGLQFLFEYFSETQRNKGNFPGRFSGRQFSNSRSEMNVSTLELGDSALYLCASSLVGFQETQYFGPGTRLLVL.